A single sample is the source of the 14 T cell receptor beta chains below, sequenced in a study of blood T cell repertoires in COVID-19. Data came from immunoSEQ multiplex PCR; TCRdb stores just in-frame clones and leaves some out. The table includes under 300,000 clones, around 87% detected once. Material for sequencing was PBMCs or T cells enriched from blood (not recorded which). All receptors derive from a woman aged 50 to 60 who had recovered from COVID-19.

This chain links TRBV29-1 with TRBJ2-2; D may be TRBD1 (7 bases). Germline V CDR1 and CDR2: SQVTM, ANQGSEA. V lost 5 bases and J 6 bases, leaving 10 bases between the germline ends. This CDR3 comprises 12 residues. CDR3 region: CSVTGEAGELFF. The DNA of the CDR3 is TGCAGCGTTACAGGGGAGGCCGGGGAGCTGTTTTTT.

V gene TRBV7-9 combines with J gene TRBJ2-3; a weak D match, TRBD2 (7 bases). From germline, CDR1 is SEHNR and CDR2 FQNEAQ (reference sequence). V was trimmed by 1 base and J by 10 bases, leaving 15 bases between them. The CDR3 is 14 residues long. In DNA, the CDR3 is TGTGCCAGCAGCTTAGATGGAGGGGGGGCTGCGCAGTATTTT. Translated: CASSLDGGGAAQYF.

The V call is TRBV11-2, the J call TRBJ2-1; 9 nucleotides match TRBD2. V lost 3 bases, J lost 7 bases, and 10 bases stayed unmatched. The CDR3 extends over 16 amino acids. Germline lookup yields CDR1 SGHAT and CDR2 FQNNGV. The CDR3 DNA sequence: TGTGCCAGCAGCTTTGCGGGCGGGAGGGCCTCGAATGAGCAGTTCTTC. This encodes CASSFAGGRASNEQFF. Together with reference TRBV11-2 and TRBJ2-1, the CDR3 gives the full variable domain: EAGVAQSPRYKIIEKRQSVAFWCNPISGHATLYWYQQILGQGPKLLIQFQNNGVVDDSQLPKDRFSAERLKGVDSTLKIQPAKLEDSAVYLCASSFAGGRASNEQFFGPGTRLTVL.

This clone has more than one count but fewer than ten. The gene calls are TRBV7-2 and TRBJ2-7; 8 bases are shared with TRBD2. Trimming took 3 bases from V and 3 from J; bases not matched to a gene: 7. CDR3 length: 15 residues. From germline, CDR1 is SGHTA and CDR2 FQGNSA. CDR3 nucleotide sequence: TGTGCCAGCAGCTTGGGCGGGAGGACCCTCTACGAGCAGTACTTC. Its protein product is CASSLGGRTLYEQYF.

The sample holds one count of this clone. The CDR3 here is CASSLESRVETQYF. CDR3 sequence (DNA): TGCGCCAGCAGCTTGGAGTCCAGGGTGGAGACCCAGTACTTC. The rearrangement uses TRBV5-1 and TRBJ2-5, with TRBD1 as a possible D gene (5 bases). Deletions cut 0 bases from V and 5 bases from J, with 11 bases between. Germline V gives CDR1 SGHRS, CDR2 YFSETQ. The CDR3 loop spans 14 amino acids.

CDR3 sequence: CASRGQLGEKLFF. For the CDR3, the DNA is TGTGCCAGCAGAGGACAACTGGGTGAAAAACTGTTTTTT. The rearrangement joins TRBV28 to TRBJ1-4; maybe TRBD1 (5 bases). Germline CDR1 is MDHEN and CDR2 is SYDVKM. V lost 6 bases and J 7 bases, leaving 12 bases between the germline ends. The CDR3 is 13 amino acids.

The rearrangement links TRBV29-1 to TRBJ1-1, with 12 bases fitting TRBD1. CDR3 size: 14 residues. Germline V gene lookup returns CDR1 SQVTM and CDR2 ANQGSEA. V shed 7 bases and J 1 base; nucleotides not matched to a gene: 4. CDR3 in amino acids: CSGGTGGKNTEAFF. CDR3 coding DNA: TGCAGCGGCGGGACAGGGGGCAAGAACACTGAAGCTTTCTTT.

The chain combines TRBV28 with TRBJ2-5; D might be TRBD1 (6 bases). The CDR3 is 16 amino acids. Looked up from germline, CDR1 is MDHEN and CDR2 is SYDVKM. Trimming pared 4 bases from V and 5 bases from J, leaving 20 bases between. The CDR3 loop is CASSSPGRGGLETQYF. DNA for the CDR3: TGTGCCAGCAGTTCCCCGGGGCGTGGGGGCTTGGAGACCCAGTACTTC.

The chain is built from TRBV5-6 and TRBJ2-3; D is possibly TRBD2 (5 bases). Germline V gene data show CDR1 as SGHDT and CDR2 as YYEEEE. Trimming left V 5 bases short and J 4 bases short, with 11 bases between. This CDR3 region has 13 residues. The CDR3 reads CASSRRVSDTQYF. In nucleotides, the CDR3 is TGTGCCAGCAGTCGGCGGGTGTCAGATACGCAGTATTTT.

This clone has more than one count but fewer than ten. This sequence joins TRBV12-3 or TRBV12-4 and TRBJ1-4, with a weak D call TRBD1 (5 bases). This CDR3 region has 13 residues. Trimming removed 8 bases at V and 7 bases at J, with 14 bases between. The CDR3 sequence: CASQRGGGEKLFF. CDR3 in DNA: TGTGCCAGCCAACGGGGGGGTGGTGAAAAACTGTTTTTT.

This rearrangement joins TRBV19 to TRBJ1-5; 9 bases fit TRBD1. The germline V gene encodes CDR1 LNHDA and CDR2 SQIVND (reference sequence). V lost 8 bases, J lost 4 bases, and 9 bases stayed unmatched. The CDR3 runs 15 residues. The CDR3 sequence: CASAIQGARNQPQHF. As DNA, the CDR3 is TGTGCCAGTGCAATACAGGGGGCCCGAAATCAGCCCCAGCATTTT.

The chain uses TRBV10-3 and TRBJ1-1; no reliable D call. V lost 2 bases and J 8 bases, leaving 12 bases between the germline ends. This CDR3 spans 13 amino acids. Per the germline V gene, CDR1 is ENHRY and CDR2 is SYGVKD. The CDR3 region is CAISETASEEAFF. The CDR3 region has the DNA TGTGCCATCAGTGAGACAGCTTCAGAAGAAGCTTTCTTT.

This clone was observed once. This rearrangement joins TRBV14 to TRBJ1-1; 11 positions agree with TRBD1. The CDR3 spans 15 residues. Germline V gene sequence: CDR1 SGHDN, CDR2 FVKESK. The J segment lost 5 bases and the V segment lost 2 bases, leaving 4 bases of the junction unmatched. DNA for the CDR3: TGTGCCAGCAGCCAACCGGGACAGGGGGGGACTGAAGCTTTCTTT. As protein: CASSQPGQGGTEAFF.

This chain uses TRBV7-3 with TRBJ2-2; D not certain. The CDR3 loop spans 14 amino acids. Per the germline V gene, CDR1 is SGHTA and CDR2 is FQGTGA. Trimming stripped 0 bases from V and 6 bases from J, with 8 bases between. The CDR3 bases are TGTGCCAGCAGCTTAACGAGTGGTGCCGGGGAGCTGTTTTTT. Translating it yields CASSLTSGAGELFF. Based on the CDR3 plus reference TRBV7-3 and TRBJ2-2, the full variable domain is GAGVSQTPSNKVTEKGKYVELRCDPISGHTALYWYRQSLGQGPEFLIYFQGTGAADDSGLPNDRFFAVRPEGSVSTLKIQRTERGDSAVYLCASSLTSGAGELFFGEGSRLTVL.